The clone carrying this T cell receptor beta chain was counted only a few times. The data are from a study of shared clonotypes between healthy human individuals. Germline-derived CDR1 and CDR2 are MNHNS and SASEGT. The CDR3 has 12 residues. The V end was cut by 8 bases, the J end by 6 bases, with 13 bases between. Assay used: immunoSEQ multiplex PCR; TCRdb lists only in-frame clones, some missing. The sample includes around 980,000 clones, around three quarters of them seen just once. The chain is built from TRBV6-1 and TRBJ1-1, with D unresolved. Input material: memory CD4+ T cells from PBMCs. Subset specified: CD45RA-negative fraction. This receptor was taken from a man aged 18 to 29 in good health. Some clones in this sample may be carry-over from other donors' samples. The CDR3 loop reads CASGSFESEAFF. In DNA form, the CDR3 reads TGTGCCAGCGGCTCTTTCGAGTCTGAAGCTTTCTTT.